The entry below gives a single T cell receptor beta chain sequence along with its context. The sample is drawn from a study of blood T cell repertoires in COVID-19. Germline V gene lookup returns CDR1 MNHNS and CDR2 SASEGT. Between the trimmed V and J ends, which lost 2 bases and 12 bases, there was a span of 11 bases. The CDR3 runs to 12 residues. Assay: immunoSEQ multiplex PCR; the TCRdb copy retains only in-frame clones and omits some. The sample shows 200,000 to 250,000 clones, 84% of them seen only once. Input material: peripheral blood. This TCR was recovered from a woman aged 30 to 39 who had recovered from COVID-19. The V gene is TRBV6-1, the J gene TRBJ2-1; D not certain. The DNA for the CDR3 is TGTGCCAGCAGTGAACAAGTCACTGCGCAGTTCTTC. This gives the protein CASSEQVTAQFF.